The 13 T cell receptor beta chains given below trace back to one sample, sequenced in a study of regulatory T cells in long-lasting Graves disease. Time point of the sample: newly diagnosed GD, antithyroid drugs for less than 3 months. From PBMCs, RNA was extracted and then used to make the TCR library. The TCR beta library used iRepertoire HTBI primers with Arm-PCR amplification of CDR3. In TCRdb, the multiplex PCR reads were re-called with MiXCR into one record per CDR3 protein. Here the sample spans approximately 400,000 distinct CDR3 sequences, approximately 16% being singletons. This same sample was also part of a study on T cells in Graves' hyperthyroidism and ophthalmopathy.

The source was peripheral blood mononuclear cells (PBMCs), collected at new diagnosis, from a patient treated with antithyroid drugs. The receptors stem from a woman between 40 and 50 years old with Graves disease.

This clonotype was recorded a few times. This sequence joins TRBV20-1 and TRBJ2-1; 11 bases are shared with TRBD2. Trimming took 2 bases from V and 6 from J; bases not matched to a gene: 12. The CDR3 extends over 17 amino acids. Germline V gives CDR1 DFQATT, CDR2 SNEGSKA (reference sequence). CDR3 DNA sequence: TGCAGTGCTAGAAGGGGTAGGCCTAGCGGGAGGAGCAATGAGCAGTTCTTC. The encoded protein is CSARRGRPSGRSNEQFF.

This clonotype was detected ten times or more. V is TRBV28 and J is TRBJ1-6; 7 bases fit TRBD1. This CDR3 is 15 amino acids long. Trimming took 5 bases from V and 7 from J; bases not matched to a gene: 8. The germline gives CDR1 MDHEN, CDR2 SYDVKM. Written as DNA, the CDR3 is TGTGCCAGCAGTATCACCGGGACAGCCAATTCACCCCTCCACTTT. It translates to CASSITGTANSPLHF.

This clonotype occurred a few times. This rearrangement joins TRBV3-1 to TRBJ2-1; 12 bases align to TRBD2. CDR1 is LGHDT, CDR2 YNNKEL, per germline (reference sequence). The CDR3 covers 14 residues. Unmatched junction bases numbered 5, after V lost 6 bases and J lost 8 bases. CDR3 in amino acids: CASRPSGRADEQFF. The DNA for the CDR3 is TGTGCCAGCAGGCCTAGCGGGAGGGCCGATGAGCAGTTCTTC.

Many counts were recorded for this clonotype. The gene calls are TRBV12-3 or TRBV12-4 and TRBJ2-3, with D possibly matching TRBD1 (6 bases). This CDR3 spans 15 amino acids. Trimming removed 3 bases from V and 2 bases from J, with 12 bases in between. The CDR3 sequence: CASSFQGTITDTQYF. The CDR3, as DNA: TGTGCCAGCAGTTTTCAGGGGACAATCACAGATACGCAGTATTTT.

This clonotype was observed at least ten times. The chain recombines TRBV27 with TRBJ2-5; weak D call: TRBD2 (5 bases). This CDR3 region has 15 residues. V was cut by 6 bases and J by 5 bases, with 19 bases left in between. Germline V lookup: CDR1 MNHEY, CDR2 SMNVEV (reference sequence). In DNA, the CDR3 is TGTGCCAGCAGCCCGGAGGCGGCCGGGGAGGAGACCCAGTACTTC. This translates into CASSPEAAGEETQYF.

This clonotype was counted a few times. V usage is TRBV4-1 and J usage is TRBJ1-4, with D possibly TRBD1 on 6 matching bases. CDR1 and CDR2 (germline): MGHRA, YSYEKL. The CDR3 is 17 amino acids. V was cut by 7 bases and J by 3 bases, with 21 bases left in between. CDR3 region: CASTPSGAGQSNEKLFF. For the CDR3, the DNA is TGCGCCAGCACCCCCTCGGGGGCCGGACAGTCTAATGAAAAACTGTTTTTT.

This clonotype was seen ten or more times. The chain couples TRBV7-3 to TRBJ2-1; either TRBD1 or TRBD2 may supply D (5 bases each). The V end was cut by 5 bases, the J end by 9 bases, with 23 bases between. CDR3 length: 16 residues. The germline CDR1 and CDR2 sequences are SGHTA and FQGTGA. Written as DNA, the CDR3 is TGTGCCAGCAGCCCCGCCGGGACGCCCTGGGCAACTGAGCAGTTCTTC. Residues: CASSPAGTPWATEQFF.

This clonotype was recorded many times. The chain is built from TRBV16 and TRBJ1-4, with TRBD1 identical over 8 bases. Looked up from germline, CDR1 is KGHSY and CDR2 is FQNENV. The J segment lost 5 bases and the V segment lost 5 bases, leaving 7 bases of the junction unmatched. This CDR3 comprises 15 residues. CDR3 DNA: TGTGCCAGCAGCGACAGGGGAGGAATGAATGAAAAACTGTTTTTT. It translates to CASSDRGGMNEKLFF.

The chain employs TRBV18 and TRBJ2-3; D ambiguous. The CDR3 runs 15 residues. The germline V gene has CDR1 KGHSH and CDR2 LQKENI. V dropped 0 bases and J dropped 1 base, with 8 bases sitting between them. The CDR3 sequence: CASSPPGYRTDTQYF. As DNA, the CDR3 is TGTGCCAGCTCACCACCCGGTTACCGCACAGATACGCAGTATTTT.

Notes on this clonotype: Being one base from a much bigger clone, this may be a read error. The chain has TRBV2 and TRBJ2-6, with D tentatively TRBD1 (5 bases). Germline CDR1 and CDR2: SNHLY and FYNNEI. CDR3 length: 20 residues. This chain's CDR3 is CASSEFIATSSSSGANVPTF. CDR3 sequence (DNA): TGTGCCAGCAGTGAATTTATTGCGACCAGCTCAAGCTCTGGGGCCAACGTCCCGACTTTC.

There are a few counts of this clonotype. This chain links TRBV3-1 with TRBJ2-5; D might be TRBD2 (6 bases). Germline V gene lookup returns CDR1 LGHDT and CDR2 YNNKEL (reference sequence). Trimming shortened V by 0 bases and J by 5 bases, and 10 bases separated the two germline ends. This CDR3 has 14 amino acids. Here the CDR3 DNA reads TGTGCCAGCAGCCAAGATGGAGGGCTGGAGACCCAGTACTTC. This translates into CASSQDGGLETQYF.

This clonotype was counted ten times or more. The chain carries TRBV15 and TRBJ2-1; 11 nucleotides line up with TRBD1. Looked up from germline, CDR1 is LNHNV and CDR2 is YYDKDF (reference sequence). CDR3 length: 16 residues. V shed 0 bases, J shed 9 bases, and the junction held 7 bases outside the gene matches. The CDR3 sequence is CATSRDRGQGVGEQFF. The CDR3 nucleotides read TGTGCCACCAGCAGAGATCGGGGACAGGGGGTAGGTGAGCAGTTCTTC.

This chain joins TRBV6-2 or TRBV6-3 and TRBJ2-1; 12 bases fit TRBD2. CDR1 is MNHEY and CDR2 is SVGEGT in the germline V gene. The CDR3 contains 15 residues. Trimming at V came to 7 bases and at J to 8 bases, leaving 9 bases not matched to a gene. The CDR3, as DNA: TGTGCCAGCAAATGGACTAGCGGGAAATACGATGAGCAGTTCTTC. Translated: CASKWTSGKYDEQFF.